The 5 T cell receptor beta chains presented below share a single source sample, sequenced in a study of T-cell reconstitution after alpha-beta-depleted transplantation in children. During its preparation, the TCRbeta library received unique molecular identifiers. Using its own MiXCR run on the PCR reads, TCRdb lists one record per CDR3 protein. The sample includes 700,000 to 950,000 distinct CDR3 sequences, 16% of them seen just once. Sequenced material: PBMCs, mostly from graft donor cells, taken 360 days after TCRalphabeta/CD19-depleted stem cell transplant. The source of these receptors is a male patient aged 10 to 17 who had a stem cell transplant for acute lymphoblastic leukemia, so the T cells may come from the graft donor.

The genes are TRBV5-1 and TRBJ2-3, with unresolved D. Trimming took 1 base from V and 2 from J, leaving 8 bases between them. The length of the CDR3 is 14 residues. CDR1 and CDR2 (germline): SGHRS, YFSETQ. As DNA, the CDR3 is TGCGCCAGCAGCTTGAGCAGCGTCACAGATACGCAGTATTTT. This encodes CASSLSSVTDTQYF.

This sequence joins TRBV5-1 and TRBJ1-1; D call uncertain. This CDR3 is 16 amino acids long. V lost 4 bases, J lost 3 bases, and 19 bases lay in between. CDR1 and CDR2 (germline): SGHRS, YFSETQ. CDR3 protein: CASSPGVGDWDTEAFF. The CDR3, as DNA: TGCGCCAGCAGCCCGGGTGTCGGCGATTGGGACACTGAAGCTTTCTTT. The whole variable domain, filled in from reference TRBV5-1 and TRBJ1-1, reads KAGVTQTPRYLIKTRGQQVTLSCSPISGHRSVSWYQQTPGQGLQFLFEYFSETQRNKGNFPGRFSGRQFSNSRSEMNVSTLELGDSALYLCASSPGVGDWDTEAFFGQGTRLTVV.

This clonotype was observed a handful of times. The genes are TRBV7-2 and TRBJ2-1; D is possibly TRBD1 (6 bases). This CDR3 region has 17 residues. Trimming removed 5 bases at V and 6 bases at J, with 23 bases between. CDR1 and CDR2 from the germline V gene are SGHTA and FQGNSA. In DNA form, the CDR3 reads TGTGCCAGCAGCCCTACCCTTAACAGGGCCCTAAGCAATGAGCAGTTCTTC. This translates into CASSPTLNRALSNEQFF.

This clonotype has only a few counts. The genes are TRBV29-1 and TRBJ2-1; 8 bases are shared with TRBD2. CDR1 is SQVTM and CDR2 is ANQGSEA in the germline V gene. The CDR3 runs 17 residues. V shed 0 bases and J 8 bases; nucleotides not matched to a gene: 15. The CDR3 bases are TGCAGCGTTGAAGATAGCGGTCGGAGCGGGAGAGTCGATGAGCAGTTCTTC. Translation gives CSVEDSGRSGRVDEQFF.

The CDR3 coding sequence is TGTGCCAGCAGTTTAGGGTCCGGGGGTAGACAGCCCCAGCATTTT. Protein sequence: CASSLGSGGRQPQHF. The chain couples TRBV27 to TRBJ1-5; TRBD1 is a possible D gene (5 bases). There are 15 residues in the CDR3. V was clipped by 2 bases and J by 7 bases, with 15 bases between them. CDR1 is MNHEY, CDR2 SMNVEV, per germline (reference sequence).